The clone carrying this TCR beta chain was seen at least ten times. The antigen is unknown. The data stem from a study of T cell repertoires in cytomegalovirus infection. As for the study in general: The authors relied on CMV epitopes, both recently identified HLA-C-restricted and well-studied HLA-B-restricted. An indication of both CMV infection and matching HLA type came from public TCR beta signatures.

Overall study findings and caveats: In two of eight donors, the top clonotype was HLA-C-restricted CMV-specific. Using cumulative public TCR beta family frequency, the authors identified those who carried CMV together with the relevant HLA.

MiXCR was run by TCRdb on the reads, yielding one entry per CDR3 protein. The data contain about a million distinct CDR3 sequences, 31% of them singletons. Trimming shortened V by 2 bases and J by 5 bases, and 7 bases separated the two germline ends. Germline CDR1 is SGHTA and CDR2 is FQGNSA. There are 13 residues in the CDR3. The receptor was isolated from a human donor in good health (CMV status not recorded). Some clones in this sample may be carry-over from other donors' samples. Material: cultured CD8+ T cells from PBMCs, obtained from culture after CMV antigen stimulation. V usage is TRBV7-2 and J usage is TRBJ2-1; tentatively, D is TRBD1 (5 bases). CDR3 sequence: CASSLTGHNEQFF. The CDR3 DNA follows: TGTGCCAGCAGCTTAACAGGACACAATGAGCAGTTCTTC.